Listed below are T cell receptor beta chains from one sample, sequenced in a study of T cell clones after liver transplantation. Method: immunoSEQ multiplex PCR; TCRdb's copy keeps in-frame clones and lacks some. The table lists tens of thousands of clones, around two thirds of them singletons. The sequencing used CD4+ T cells from blood, collected at the roughly 16-month timepoint. The source is a human patient who received a liver transplant. Some T cells may be transferred from the graft donor. The CDR3 runs from the conserved cysteine through the conserved F or W. Each record gives: clone size, D gene, V gene, J gene, CDR3 DNA, CDR3 protein. A D gene is named only where the DNA matches it firmly. Clone size is stated in some rows and not others, as once, few, many or a class when expanded.

abundance: once
d_gene: TRBD2
v_gene: TRBV7-2
j_gene: TRBJ2-1
CDR3nt: TGTGCCAGCAGCCCTCAGACTAGCCTCTACAATGAGCAGTTCTTC
CDR3aa: CASSPQTSLYNEQFF

abundance: -
d_gene: TRBD1
v_gene: TRBV11-3
j_gene: TRBJ1-5
CDR3nt: TGTGCCAGCAGCTTAGAACAGGGGGCAACCCAGCATTTT
CDR3aa: CASSLEQGATQHF

abundance: -
d_gene: -
v_gene: TRBV7-8
j_gene: TRBJ1-1
CDR3nt: TGTGCCAGCAGCTTAAGTGGGCAGGGCTCGTCAGCTTTCTTT
CDR3aa: CASSLSGQGSSAFF

abundance: many
d_gene: -
v_gene: TRBV7-8
j_gene: TRBJ2-7
CDR3nt: TGTGCCAGCAGCCCAACGGTGGGGACGGGCATCTCCTACGAGCAGTACTTC
CDR3aa: CASSPTVGTGISYEQYF

abundance: -
d_gene: -
v_gene: TRBV7-2
j_gene: TRBJ2-3
CDR3nt: TGTGCCAGCAGCATTGGCGGGCGGGGCTACACAGATACGCAGTATTTT
CDR3aa: CASSIGGRGYTDTQYF

abundance: -
d_gene: -
v_gene: TRBV7-2
j_gene: TRBJ1-5
CDR3nt: TGTGCCAGCTTAGGGGAAATTTACAGCAATCAGCCCCAGCATTTT
CDR3aa: CASLGEIYSNQPQHF

abundance: -
d_gene: -
v_gene: TRBV15
j_gene: TRBJ2-4
CDR3nt: TGTGCCACCAGCAGAGACTCTTTTAACATAAGTATAGCCAAAAACATTCAGTACTTC
CDR3aa: CATSRDSFNISIAKNIQYF

abundance: -
d_gene: -
v_gene: TRBV5-4
j_gene: TRBJ1-2
CDR3nt: TGTGCCAGCAGCTTAACCGACAGAGGCTACACCTTC
CDR3aa: CASSLTDRGYTF

abundance: once
d_gene: TRBD1
v_gene: TRBV7-6
j_gene: TRBJ2-2
CDR3nt: TGTGCCAGCAGCCCTGGACAGGGAGGTCTGTTGGCCGGGGAGCTGTTTTTT
CDR3aa: CASSPGQGGLLAGELFF

abundance: -
d_gene: -
v_gene: TRBV25-1
j_gene: TRBJ1-1
CDR3nt: TGTGCCAGCAGTGGAATTGGGCAGGGGAGTGAAGCTTTCTTT
CDR3aa: CASSGIGQGSEAFF

abundance: -
d_gene: -
v_gene: TRBV5-1
j_gene: TRBJ2-5
CDR3nt: TGCGCCAGCAGCCCTCCGGGACTGCGGGAGACCCAGTACTTC
CDR3aa: CASSPPGLRETQYF

abundance: -
d_gene: -
v_gene: TRBV7-2
j_gene: TRBJ2-2
CDR3nt: TGTGCCAGCAGCTTAGCTTTGGGGGCCGGGGAGCTGTTTTTT
CDR3aa: CASSLALGAGELFF

abundance: -
d_gene: TRBD1
v_gene: TRBV6-1
j_gene: TRBJ1-1
CDR3nt: TGTGCCAGCAGACAACAGGGGGGGACCACTGAAGCTTTCTTT
CDR3aa: CASRQQGGTTEAFF

abundance: few
d_gene: -
v_gene: TRBV4-2
j_gene: TRBJ1-6
CDR3nt: TGTGCCAGCAGCCAAGATGTCAGGGACTCACCCCTCCACTTT
CDR3aa: CASSQDVRDSPLHF

abundance: -
d_gene: -
v_gene: TRBV7-9
j_gene: TRBJ1-1
CDR3nt: TGTGCCAGCGGTACGCAAGCGAACACTGAAGCTTTCTTT
CDR3aa: CASGTQANTEAFF

abundance: -
d_gene: -
v_gene: TRBV28
j_gene: TRBJ2-7
CDR3nt: TGTGCCAGCAGTTTGGTCGGCAGGGGCGCCTACGAGCAGTACTTC
CDR3aa: CASSLVGRGAYEQYF

abundance: -
d_gene: -
v_gene: TRBV11-3
j_gene: TRBJ1-1
CDR3nt: TGTGCCAGCAGCTTAGGGGAAAACACTGAAGCTTTCTTT
CDR3aa: CASSLGENTEAFF

abundance: -
d_gene: -
v_gene: TRBV30
j_gene: TRBJ1-4
CDR3nt: TGTGCCTGGACTGGGCGGAGTAATGAAAAACTGTTTTTT
CDR3aa: CAWTGRSNEKLFF

abundance: -
d_gene: -
v_gene: TRBV6-5
j_gene: TRBJ2-3
CDR3nt: TGTGCCAGCAAGCAGGGGTTCGGCACAGATACGCAGTATTTT
CDR3aa: CASKQGFGTDTQYF

abundance: -
d_gene: -
v_gene: TRBV19
j_gene: TRBJ2-4
CDR3nt: TGTGCCAGTAGTATAGATGGGGCAGGGGCTGGGATAGCCAAAAACATTCAGTACTTC
CDR3aa: CASSIDGAGAGIAKNIQYF

abundance: -
d_gene: TRBD1
v_gene: TRBV11-2
j_gene: TRBJ1-1
CDR3nt: TGTGCCAGCAGCGTTACAGGGGACCCGTTCACTGAAGCTTTCTTT
CDR3aa: CASSVTGDPFTEAFF

abundance: -
d_gene: TRBD1
v_gene: TRBV9
j_gene: TRBJ1-6
CDR3nt: TGTGCCAGCAGCGCAGGGGACAGGTTTAATTCACCCCTCCACTTT
CDR3aa: CASSAGDRFNSPLHF

abundance: -
d_gene: TRBD2
v_gene: TRBV18
j_gene: TRBJ2-3
CDR3nt: TGTGCCAGCTCCCGATCTAGCGGGAGCTTGGATACGCAGTATTTT
CDR3aa: CASSRSSGSLDTQYF

abundance: -
d_gene: TRBD1
v_gene: TRBV6-6
j_gene: TRBJ1-2
CDR3nt: TGTGCCAGCAGTCCGGACAGGAACCATAACTATGGCTACACCTTC
CDR3aa: CASSPDRNHNYGYTF

abundance: -
d_gene: -
v_gene: TRBV19
j_gene: TRBJ2-1
CDR3nt: TGTGCCAGTACTCGGGATCGCCCGGGAAATGAGCAGTTCTTC
CDR3aa: CASTRDRPGNEQFF

abundance: -
d_gene: TRBD1
v_gene: TRBV7-8
j_gene: TRBJ1-5
CDR3nt: TGTGCCAGCAGTCCGACCGGGACAGTCGGCAATCAGCCCCAGCATTTT
CDR3aa: CASSPTGTVGNQPQHF

abundance: -
d_gene: -
v_gene: TRBV28
j_gene: TRBJ2-3
CDR3nt: TGTGCCAGCAGTTTTCGACGCTGGGAATCACCAGATACGCAGTATTTT
CDR3aa: CASSFRRWESPDTQYF

abundance: -
d_gene: TRBD1
v_gene: TRBV27
j_gene: TRBJ1-1
CDR3nt: TGTGCCAGCACCCGAGGGGGCCTCTCGGAAGCTTTCTTT
CDR3aa: CASTRGGLSEAFF

abundance: -
d_gene: -
v_gene: TRBV7-6
j_gene: TRBJ2-2
CDR3nt: TGTGCCAGCAGCTTAGGGCAGGGGAAAGAGACCGGGGAGCTGTTTTTT
CDR3aa: CASSLGQGKETGELFF

abundance: -
d_gene: TRBD1
v_gene: TRBV7-9
j_gene: TRBJ1-4
CDR3nt: TGTGCCAGCAGCTTAGGACAGGGGGCGTTTGTTGAAAAACTGTTTTTT
CDR3aa: CASSLGQGAFVEKLFF

abundance: -
d_gene: -
v_gene: TRBV29-1
j_gene: TRBJ1-1
CDR3nt: TGCAGCGCCGATTTGGCGGGGTTCGGGACTGAAGCTTTCTTT
CDR3aa: CSADLAGFGTEAFF

abundance: -
d_gene: TRBD1
v_gene: TRBV6-5
j_gene: TRBJ2-5
CDR3nt: TGTGCCAGCAGTTACTCTATAGGGACAGCTCAGGAGACCCAGTACTTC
CDR3aa: CASSYSIGTAQETQYF

abundance: -
d_gene: TRBD1
v_gene: TRBV13
j_gene: TRBJ1-2
CDR3nt: TGTGCCAGCAGCTTAGCCGGACAGGGGATAGGTGGCTACACCTTC
CDR3aa: CASSLAGQGIGGYTF

abundance: -
d_gene: -
v_gene: TRBV10-3
j_gene: TRBJ2-7
CDR3nt: TGTGCCACCTCTGACACGGACTACGAGCAGTACTTC
CDR3aa: CATSDTDYEQYF

abundance: medium-sized
d_gene: -
v_gene: TRBV6-4
j_gene: TRBJ1-6
CDR3nt: TGTGCCAGCAGTGAATCTGGGGGGCGCGGTAATTCACCCCTCCACTTT
CDR3aa: CASSESGGRGNSPLHF

abundance: -
d_gene: -
v_gene: TRBV11-2
j_gene: TRBJ2-6
CDR3nt: TGTGCCAGCAGCTTAGTTCTTGGAGCCTCTGGGGCCAACGTCCTGACTTTC
CDR3aa: CASSLVLGASGANVLTF

abundance: -
d_gene: -
v_gene: TRBV5-4
j_gene: TRBJ2-5
CDR3nt: TGTGCCAGCAGCGTGGGAGCGCAAGAGACCCAGTACTTC
CDR3aa: CASSVGAQETQYF

abundance: -
d_gene: TRBD2
v_gene: TRBV5-1
j_gene: TRBJ2-2
CDR3nt: TGCGCCAGCAGCCCGGGGGGGTACACCGGGGAGCTGTTTTTT
CDR3aa: CASSPGGYTGELFF

abundance: -
d_gene: TRBD1
v_gene: TRBV2
j_gene: TRBJ2-3
CDR3nt: TGTGCCAGCAGGGGCCGACAGGGTATCCCCCTCACAGATACGCAGTATTTT
CDR3aa: CASRGRQGIPLTDTQYF

abundance: -
d_gene: TRBD1
v_gene: TRBV10-3
j_gene: TRBJ1-3
CDR3nt: TGTGCCATAACCCGGGACAGGGGTTCCGGAAACACCATATATTTT
CDR3aa: CAITRDRGSGNTIYF

abundance: few
d_gene: -
v_gene: TRBV21-1
j_gene: TRBJ1-6
CDR3nt: TGTGCCAGCAGCAAAGTGGTCCGGCCCTATAATTCACCCCTCCACTTT
CDR3aa: CASSKVVRPYNSPLHF

abundance: -
d_gene: -
v_gene: TRBV2
j_gene: TRBJ1-5
CDR3nt: TGTGCCAGCAGTGAAAAGACAGCGGGGGGTCAGCCCCAGCATTTT
CDR3aa: CASSEKTAGGQPQHF

abundance: -
d_gene: TRBD1
v_gene: TRBV5-1
j_gene: TRBJ1-2
CDR3nt: TGCGCCAGCAGCTTGACAGGGGGTGGCTACACCTTC
CDR3aa: CASSLTGGGYTF

abundance: few
d_gene: -
v_gene: TRBV19
j_gene: TRBJ1-5
CDR3nt: TGTGCCAGTAGTATCTTAGGGAATCAGCCCCAGCATTTT
CDR3aa: CASSILGNQPQHF

abundance: once
d_gene: -
v_gene: TRBV28
j_gene: TRBJ1-1
CDR3nt: TGTGCCAGCAGTTTATTGAAGGGGAGAAACACTGAAGCTTTCTTT
CDR3aa: CASSLLKGRNTEAFF

abundance: -
d_gene: TRBD2
v_gene: TRBV11-2
j_gene: TRBJ2-5
CDR3nt: TGTGCCAGCAGCTCCCCCCGTGGCCTAGCGGGGGTCCCGCCGGGGACCCAGTACTTC
CDR3aa: CASSSPRGLAGVPPGTQYF

abundance: -
d_gene: -
v_gene: TRBV15
j_gene: TRBJ2-7
CDR3nt: TGTGCCACCAGCAGAGAGGGCTACGAGCAGTACTTC
CDR3aa: CATSREGYEQYF

abundance: -
d_gene: TRBD1
v_gene: TRBV19
j_gene: TRBJ1-6
CDR3nt: TGTGCCAGTAGTATAGATCGGGGACAGAATTCACCCCTCCACTTT
CDR3aa: CASSIDRGQNSPLHF

abundance: medium-sized
d_gene: -
v_gene: TRBV6-5
j_gene: TRBJ1-1
CDR3nt: TGTGCCAGCAGTTGGGGAGTCAACACTGAAGCTTTCTTT
CDR3aa: CASSWGVNTEAFF

abundance: -
d_gene: -
v_gene: TRBV28
j_gene: TRBJ2-2
CDR3nt: TGTGCCAGCAGTTTACAACAGATGAACACCGGGGAGCTGTTTTTT
CDR3aa: CASSLQQMNTGELFF

abundance: few
d_gene: -
v_gene: TRBV14
j_gene: TRBJ2-5
CDR3nt: TGTGCCAGCAGCCAAGAGGGTCCGGGGACATCAACCCGAGCATACTTC
CDR3aa: CASSQEGPGTSTRAYF

abundance: -
d_gene: TRBD1
v_gene: TRBV10-1
j_gene: TRBJ1-4
CDR3nt: TGCGCCCGGTGGGACAGGGAAACTAATGAAAAACTGTTTTTT
CDR3aa: CARWDRETNEKLFF

abundance: -
d_gene: -
v_gene: TRBV2
j_gene: TRBJ1-2
CDR3nt: TGTGCCAGCAGTGAACGAAATGGCTACACCTTC
CDR3aa: CASSERNGYTF

abundance: -
d_gene: TRBD1
v_gene: TRBV19
j_gene: TRBJ2-1
CDR3nt: TGTGCCAGTACCCCGGACAGGAGCTCCTACAATGAGCAGTTCTTC
CDR3aa: CASTPDRSSYNEQFF

abundance: -
d_gene: TRBD1
v_gene: TRBV7-7
j_gene: TRBJ2-5
CDR3nt: TGTGCTAGCAGCCGGGACAGGGGAGGCCAAGAGACCCAGTACTTC
CDR3aa: CASSRDRGGQETQYF